These 3 T cell receptor beta chains came from one sample sequenced in a study of T cell responses to AZD1222 COVID-19 vaccine. Repertoires were generated with immunoSEQ multiplex PCR, while TCRdb's copy carries only in-frame clones and drops some. The sample gives under 150,000 clones, 70% to 90% of which show up once; roughly 2.4% is in the top ten. This specimen consisted of peripheral blood, obtained on day 0 of AZD1222 vaccination. The receptors originated from an adult in good health.

The CDR3 DNA follows: TGTGCCAGCAGGGGAGTCAATGAGCAGTTCTTC. This translates into CASRGVNEQFF. The V call is TRBV2, the J call TRBJ2-1, with D perhaps matching TRBD2 (5 bases). The CDR3 consists of 11 residues. Trimming left V 6 bases short and J 6 bases short, with 6 bases between. Germline assignment: CDR1 SNHLY and CDR2 FYNNEI.

This clone was counted between two and nine times. This rearrangement joins TRBV28 to TRBJ2-7; 7 bases are shared with TRBD1. The V gene's germline CDR1 is MDHEN and CDR2 SYDVKM. The J segment lost 0 bases and the V segment lost 6 bases, leaving 8 bases of the junction unmatched. The CDR3 extends over 15 amino acids. CDR3 sequence reads: CASRLTGSPSYEQYF. DNA for the CDR3: TGTGCCAGCAGACTGACAGGGTCTCCCTCCTACGAGCAGTACTTC. Full variable domain (rest looked up from reference TRBV28 and TRBJ2-7): DVKVTQSSRYLVKRTGEKVFLECVQDMDHENMFWYRQDPGLGLRLIYFSYDVKMKEKGDIPEGYSVSREKKERFSLILESASTNQTSMYLCASRLTGSPSYEQYFGPGTRLTVT.

The chain is built from TRBV5-1 and TRBJ2-7, with D possibly being TRBD1 (6 bases). The CDR3 is 16 amino acids. V lost 0 bases, J lost 3 bases, and 16 bases lay in between. The germline V gene encodes CDR1 SGHRS and CDR2 YFSETQ. Written as DNA, the CDR3 is TGCGCCAGCAGCTTGGCCCAGGGGAGAGTAGTCTACGAGCAGTACTTC. Its translation is CASSLAQGRVVYEQYF.